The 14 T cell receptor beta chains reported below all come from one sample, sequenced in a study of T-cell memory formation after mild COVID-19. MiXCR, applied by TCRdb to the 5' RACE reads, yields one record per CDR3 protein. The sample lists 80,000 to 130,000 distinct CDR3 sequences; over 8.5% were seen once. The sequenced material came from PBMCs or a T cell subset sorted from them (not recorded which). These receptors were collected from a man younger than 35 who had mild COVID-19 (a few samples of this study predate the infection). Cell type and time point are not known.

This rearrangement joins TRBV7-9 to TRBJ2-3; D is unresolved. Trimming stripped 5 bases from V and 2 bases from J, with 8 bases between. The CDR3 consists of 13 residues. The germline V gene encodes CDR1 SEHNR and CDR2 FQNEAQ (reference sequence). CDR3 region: CASSAPNTDTQYF. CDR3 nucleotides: TGTGCCAGCAGCGCACCGAACACAGATACGCAGTATTTT.

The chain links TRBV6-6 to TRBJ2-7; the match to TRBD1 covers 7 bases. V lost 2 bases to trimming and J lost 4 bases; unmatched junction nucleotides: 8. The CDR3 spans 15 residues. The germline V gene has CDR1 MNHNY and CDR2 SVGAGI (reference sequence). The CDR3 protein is CASSYPTGTAYEQYF. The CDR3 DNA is TGTGCCAGCAGTTACCCAACCGGGACAGCTTACGAGCAGTACTTC.

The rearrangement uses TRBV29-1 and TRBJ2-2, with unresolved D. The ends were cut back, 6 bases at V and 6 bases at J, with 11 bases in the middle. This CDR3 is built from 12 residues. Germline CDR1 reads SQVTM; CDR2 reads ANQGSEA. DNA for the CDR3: TGCAGCGTAGGATCTGAGGCCGGGGAGCTGTTTTTT. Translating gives CSVGSEAGELFF.

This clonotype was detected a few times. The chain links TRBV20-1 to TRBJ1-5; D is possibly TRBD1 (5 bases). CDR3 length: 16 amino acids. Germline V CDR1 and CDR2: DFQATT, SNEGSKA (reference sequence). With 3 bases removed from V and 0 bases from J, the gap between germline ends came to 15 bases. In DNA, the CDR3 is TGCAGTGCTAGCCCGGGAGGGGTATATAGCAATCAGCCCCAGCATTTT. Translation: CSASPGGVYSNQPQHF.

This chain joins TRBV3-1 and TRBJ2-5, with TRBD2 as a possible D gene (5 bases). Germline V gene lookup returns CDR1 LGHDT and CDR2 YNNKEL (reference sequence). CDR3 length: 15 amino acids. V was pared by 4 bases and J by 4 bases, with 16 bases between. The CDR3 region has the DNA TGTGCCAGCAGCCCTAGCAGAGCGTCAGGAGAGACCCAGTACTTC. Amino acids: CASSPSRASGETQYF.

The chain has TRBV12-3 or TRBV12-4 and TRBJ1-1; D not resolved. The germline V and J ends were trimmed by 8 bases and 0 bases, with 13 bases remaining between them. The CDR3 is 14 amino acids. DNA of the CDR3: TGTGCCAGCCGGTTTCTGGTCATGAACACTGAAGCTTTCTTT. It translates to CASRFLVMNTEAFF.

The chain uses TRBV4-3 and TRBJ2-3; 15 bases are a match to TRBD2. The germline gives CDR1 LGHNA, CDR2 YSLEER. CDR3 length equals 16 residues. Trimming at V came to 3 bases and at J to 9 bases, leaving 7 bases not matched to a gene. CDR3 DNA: TGCGCCAGCAGCCAGGGGACTAGCGGGGGGAGTTGGACGCAGTATTTT. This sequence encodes CASSQGTSGGSWTQYF.

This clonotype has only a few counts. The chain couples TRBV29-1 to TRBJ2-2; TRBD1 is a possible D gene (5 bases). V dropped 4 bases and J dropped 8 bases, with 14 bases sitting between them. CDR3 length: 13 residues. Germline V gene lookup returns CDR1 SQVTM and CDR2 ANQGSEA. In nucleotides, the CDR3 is TGCAGCGTTGGTTCCAGGGAATTTGGGGAGCTGTTTTTT. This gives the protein CSVGSREFGELFF.

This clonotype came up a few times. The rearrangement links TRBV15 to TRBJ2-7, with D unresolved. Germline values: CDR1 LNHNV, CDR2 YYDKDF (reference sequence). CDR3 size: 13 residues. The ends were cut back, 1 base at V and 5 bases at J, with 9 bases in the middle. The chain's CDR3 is CATSRVVSHEQYF. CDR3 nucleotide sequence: TGTGCCACCAGCAGAGTTGTCAGTCACGAGCAGTACTTC.

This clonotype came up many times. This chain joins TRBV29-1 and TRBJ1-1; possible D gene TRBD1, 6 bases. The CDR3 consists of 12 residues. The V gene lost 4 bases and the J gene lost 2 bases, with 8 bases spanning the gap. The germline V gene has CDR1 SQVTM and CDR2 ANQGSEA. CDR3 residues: CSVAGGNTEAFF. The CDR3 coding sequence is TGCAGCGTTGCGGGGGGCAACACTGAAGCTTTCTTT.

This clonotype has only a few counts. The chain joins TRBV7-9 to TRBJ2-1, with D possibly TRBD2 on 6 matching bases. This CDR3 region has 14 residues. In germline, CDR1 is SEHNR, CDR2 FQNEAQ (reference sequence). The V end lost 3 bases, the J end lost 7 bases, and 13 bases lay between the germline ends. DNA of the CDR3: TGTGCCAGCAGCTTGGGTTCGGGGGAGAATGAGCAGTTCTTC. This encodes CASSLGSGENEQFF.

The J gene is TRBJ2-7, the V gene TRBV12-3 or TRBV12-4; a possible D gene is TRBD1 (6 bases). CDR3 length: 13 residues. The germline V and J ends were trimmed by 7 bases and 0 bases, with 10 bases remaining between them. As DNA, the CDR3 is TGTGCCAGCAAAGACAGGAGCTCCTACGAGCAGTACTTC. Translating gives CASKDRSSYEQYF.

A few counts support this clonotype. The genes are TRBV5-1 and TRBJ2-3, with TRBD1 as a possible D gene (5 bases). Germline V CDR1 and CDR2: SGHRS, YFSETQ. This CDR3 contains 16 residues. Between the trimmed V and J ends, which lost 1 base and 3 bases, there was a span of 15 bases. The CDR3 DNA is TGCGCCAGCAGCTTGTTTGGCAGGGTGGAAACAGATACGCAGTATTTT. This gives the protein CASSLFGRVETDTQYF.

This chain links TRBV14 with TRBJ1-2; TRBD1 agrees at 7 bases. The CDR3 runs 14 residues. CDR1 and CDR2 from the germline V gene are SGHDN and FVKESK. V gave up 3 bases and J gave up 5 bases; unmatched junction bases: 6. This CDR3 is CASSQRQGLYGYTF. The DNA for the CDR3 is TGTGCCAGCAGCCAGAGACAGGGCCTGTATGGCTACACCTTC.